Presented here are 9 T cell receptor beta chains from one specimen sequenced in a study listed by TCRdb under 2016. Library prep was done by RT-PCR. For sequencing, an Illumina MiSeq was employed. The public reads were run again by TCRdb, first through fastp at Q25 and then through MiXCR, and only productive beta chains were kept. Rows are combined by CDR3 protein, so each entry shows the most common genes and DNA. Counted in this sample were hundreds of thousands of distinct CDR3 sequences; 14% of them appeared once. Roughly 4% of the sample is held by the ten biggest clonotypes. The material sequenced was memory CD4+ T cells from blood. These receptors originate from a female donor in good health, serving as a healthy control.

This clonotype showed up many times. The CDR3 spells CASSRLDRPLETQYF. As DNA, the CDR3 is TGTGCCAGCAGCCGACTCGACAGGCCATTGGAGACCCAGTACTTC. V usage is TRBV6-2 or TRBV6-3 and J usage is TRBJ2-5; D is perhaps TRBD1 (6 bases). CDR1 MNHEY and CDR2 SVGEGT come from the germline V gene. The V end lost 6 bases, the J end lost 5 bases, and 19 bases lay between the germline ends. CDR3 length equals 15 residues.

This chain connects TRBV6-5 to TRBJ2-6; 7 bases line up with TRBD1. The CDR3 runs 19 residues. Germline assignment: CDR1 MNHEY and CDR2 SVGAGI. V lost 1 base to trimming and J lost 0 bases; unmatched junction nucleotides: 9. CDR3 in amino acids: CASSYWVDRPSSGANVLTF. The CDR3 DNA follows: TGTGCCAGCAGTTACTGGGTGGACAGGCCCTCCTCTGGGGCCAACGTCCTGACTTTC.

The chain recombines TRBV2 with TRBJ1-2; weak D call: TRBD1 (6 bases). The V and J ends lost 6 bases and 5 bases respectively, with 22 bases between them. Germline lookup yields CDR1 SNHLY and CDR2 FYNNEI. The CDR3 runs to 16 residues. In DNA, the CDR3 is TGTGCCAGCAGCCCTCCAGACAGGATCATACGGTATGGCTACACCTTC. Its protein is CASSPPDRIIRYGYTF. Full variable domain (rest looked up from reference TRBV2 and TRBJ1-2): EPEVTQTPSHQVTQMGQEVILRCVPISNHLYFYWYRQILGQKVEFLVSFYNNEISEKSEIFDDQFSVERPDGSNFTLKIRSTKLEDSAMYFCASSPPDRIIRYGYTFGSGTRLTVV.

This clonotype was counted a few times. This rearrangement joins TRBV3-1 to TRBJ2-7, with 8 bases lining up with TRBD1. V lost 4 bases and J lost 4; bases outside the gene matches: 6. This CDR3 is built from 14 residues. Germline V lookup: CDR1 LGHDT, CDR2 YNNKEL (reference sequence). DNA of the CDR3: TGTGCCAGCAGCCTCCGGGACAGGTCATACGAGCAGTACTTC. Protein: CASSLRDRSYEQYF.

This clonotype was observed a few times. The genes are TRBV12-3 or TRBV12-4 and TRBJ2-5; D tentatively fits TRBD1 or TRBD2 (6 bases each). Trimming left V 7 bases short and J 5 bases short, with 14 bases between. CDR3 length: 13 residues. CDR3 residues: CASKSQGRETQYF. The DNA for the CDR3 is TGTGCCAGCAAATCCCAGGGGAGGGAGACCCAGTACTTC.

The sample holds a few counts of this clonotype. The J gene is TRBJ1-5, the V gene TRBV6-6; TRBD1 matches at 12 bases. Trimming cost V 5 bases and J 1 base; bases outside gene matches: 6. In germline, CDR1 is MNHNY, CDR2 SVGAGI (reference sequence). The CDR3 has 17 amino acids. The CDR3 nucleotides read TGTGCCAGCAGTGGGACAGGGGGCACGGCAAGCAATCAGCCCCAGCATTTT. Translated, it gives CASSGTGGTASNQPQHF.

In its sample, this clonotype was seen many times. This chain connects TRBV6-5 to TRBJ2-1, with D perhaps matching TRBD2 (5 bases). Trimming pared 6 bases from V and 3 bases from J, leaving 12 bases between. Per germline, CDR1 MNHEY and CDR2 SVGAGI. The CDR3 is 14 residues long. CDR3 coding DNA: TGTGCCAGCAGCCGGGGAGTCATCTACAATGAGCAGTTCTTC. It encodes CASSRGVIYNEQFF.

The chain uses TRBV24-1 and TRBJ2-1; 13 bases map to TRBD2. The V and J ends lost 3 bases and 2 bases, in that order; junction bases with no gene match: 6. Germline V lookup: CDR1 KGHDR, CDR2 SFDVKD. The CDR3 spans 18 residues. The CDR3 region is CATSDTGGTSGAYNEQFF. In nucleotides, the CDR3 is TGTGCCACCAGTGATACAGGGGGGACTAGCGGGGCCTACAATGAGCAGTTCTTC.

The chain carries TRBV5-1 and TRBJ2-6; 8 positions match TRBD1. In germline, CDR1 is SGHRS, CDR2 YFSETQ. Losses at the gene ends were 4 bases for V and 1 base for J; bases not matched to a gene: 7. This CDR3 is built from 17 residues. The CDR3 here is CASSPWTGRSGANVLTF. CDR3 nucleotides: TGCGCCAGCAGCCCATGGACAGGGCGATCTGGGGCCAACGTCCTGACTTTC.